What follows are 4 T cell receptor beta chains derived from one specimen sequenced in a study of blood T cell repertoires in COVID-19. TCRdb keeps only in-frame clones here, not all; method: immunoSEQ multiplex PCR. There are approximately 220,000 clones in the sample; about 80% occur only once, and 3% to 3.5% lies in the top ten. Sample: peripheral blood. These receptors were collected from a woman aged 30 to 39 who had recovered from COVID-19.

CDR3 in DNA: TGTGCCCCGCCTGAAAATACCCGGACAGGAGCCTATGGCTACACCTTC. This translates into CAPPENTRTGAYGYTF. This chain uses TRBV19 with TRBJ1-2, with TRBD1 identical over 7 bases. Germline values: CDR1 LNHDA, CDR2 SQIVND (reference sequence). V dropped 11 bases and J dropped 4; count of bases not matched to a gene: 19. CDR3 size: 16 residues. Using reference TRBV19 and TRBJ1-2 for the parts outside the CDR3, the full variable domain is DGGITQSPKYLFRKEGQNVTLSCEQNLNHDAMYWYRQDPGQGLRLIYYSQIVNDFQKGDIAEGYSVSREKKESFPLTVTSAQKNPTAFYLCAPPENTRTGAYGYTFGSGTRLTVV.

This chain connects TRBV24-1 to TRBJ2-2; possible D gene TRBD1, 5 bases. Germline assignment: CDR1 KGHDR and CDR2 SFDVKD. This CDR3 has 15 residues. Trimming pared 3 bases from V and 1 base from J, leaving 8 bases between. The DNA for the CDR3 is TGTGCCACCAGTGATGCGGACAAGAACACCGGGGAGCTGTTTTTT. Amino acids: CATSDADKNTGELFF.

For the CDR3, the DNA is TGTGCCAGCAGTTTCCTGGACAGGGTTAAAGCCTACGAGCAGTACTTC. It specifies CASSFLDRVKAYEQYF. J is TRBJ2-7 and V is TRBV27; 8 bases align to TRBD1. The CDR3 is 16 residues long. Germline V CDR1 and CDR2: MNHEY, SMNVEV (reference sequence). The ends lost 3 bases at V and 2 bases at J; junction bases unmatched: 9.

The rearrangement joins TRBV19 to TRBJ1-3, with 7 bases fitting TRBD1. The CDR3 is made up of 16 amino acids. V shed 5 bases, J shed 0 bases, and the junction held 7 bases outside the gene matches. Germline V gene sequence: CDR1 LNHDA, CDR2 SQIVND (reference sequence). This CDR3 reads CASSPRDRLSGNTIYF. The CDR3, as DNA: TGTGCCAGTAGTCCCCGGGACAGACTCTCTGGAAACACCATATATTTT.